Sequencing of this TCR beta chain was carried out in a study of spatial heterogeneity in lung cancer. General study results and limits: Tracking of tumor mutation counts was seen in expanded intratumoral alpha and beta TCR counts.

The V end lost 3 bases, the J end lost 2 bases, and 17 bases lay between the germline ends. The CDR3 length is 16 residues. Time point: sample taken at primary tumor resection. Samples were donated by 72 untreated early-stage non-small cell lung cancer patients. The study sequenced unsorted whole RNA from tumor, nontumor lung or frozen PBMC. TCRdb re-analysed the 5' RACE reads in MiXCR, keeping a single row per CDR3 protein. The data show roughly 2,300 distinct CDR3 sequences, 36% seen once. Within the sample, this clonotype is large. Its specificity is not known. In a library made to pick up alpha chains, this beta chain is a stray read with a size that means little.

The genes are TRBV12-3 or TRBV12-4 and TRBJ2-7; a weak D match, TRBD1 (7 bases). This clonotype was sampled from a male donor with early-stage non-small cell lung cancer. Material: lung tumor tissue, obtained at surgery. The CDR3 reads CASSFWRDSPTYEQYF. The CDR3 DNA sequence: TGTGCCAGCAGTTTTTGGCGGGACAGCCCTACCTACGAGCAGTACTTC.